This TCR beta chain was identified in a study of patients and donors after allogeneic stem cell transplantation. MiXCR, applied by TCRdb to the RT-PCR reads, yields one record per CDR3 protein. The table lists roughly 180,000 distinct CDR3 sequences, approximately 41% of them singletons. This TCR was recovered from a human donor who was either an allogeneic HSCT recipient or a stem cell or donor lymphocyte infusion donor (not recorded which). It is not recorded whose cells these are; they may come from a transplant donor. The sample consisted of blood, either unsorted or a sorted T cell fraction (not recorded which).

DNA of the CDR3: TGTGCCAGCAGCGATCCTCAGGGTCAAGCCCTCTCTGGAAACACCATATATTTT. Translating gives CASSDPQGQALSGNTIYF. This chain joins TRBV7-2 and TRBJ1-3; a possible D gene is TRBD1 (5 bases). V was pared by 5 bases and J by 0 bases, with 20 bases between. This CDR3 has 18 amino acids. Per the germline V gene, CDR1 is SGHTA and CDR2 is FQGNSA. The entire variable domain, with the rest obtained from reference TRBV7-2 and TRBJ1-3, is as follows: GAGVSQSPSNKVTEKGKDVELRCDPISGHTALYWYRQSLGQGLEFLIYFQGNSAPDKSGLPSDRFSAERTGGSVSTLTIQRTQQEDSAVYLCASSDPQGQALSGNTIYFGEGSWLTVV.